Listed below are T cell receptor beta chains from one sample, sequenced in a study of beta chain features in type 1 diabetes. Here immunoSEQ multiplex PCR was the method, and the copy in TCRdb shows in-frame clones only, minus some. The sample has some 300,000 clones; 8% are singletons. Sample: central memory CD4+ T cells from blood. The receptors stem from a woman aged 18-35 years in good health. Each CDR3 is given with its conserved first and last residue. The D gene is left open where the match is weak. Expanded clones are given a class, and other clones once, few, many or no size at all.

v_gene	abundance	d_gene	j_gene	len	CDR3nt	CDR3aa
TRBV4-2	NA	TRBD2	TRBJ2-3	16	TGTGCCAGCAGCCAAGAGGCTAGCGGGACGACAGATACGCAGTATTTT	CASSQEASGTTDTQYF
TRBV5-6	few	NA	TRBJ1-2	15	TGTGCCAGCAGCTTGGCCCAGGGAACAGGCTATGGCTACACCTTC	CASSLAQGTGYGYTF
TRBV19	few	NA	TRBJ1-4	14	TGTGCCAGTAGTATACAGGGGTATGATGAAAAACTGTTTTTT	CASSIQGYDEKLFF
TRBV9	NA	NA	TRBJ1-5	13	TGTGCCAGCAGCGTAGCCGGCAATCAGCCCCAGCATTTT	CASSVAGNQPQHF
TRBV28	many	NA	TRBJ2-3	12	TGTGCCAGCAGTCCTACAGGGTTGACGCAGTATTTT	CASSPTGLTQYF
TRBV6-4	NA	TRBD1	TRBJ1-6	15	TGTGCCAGCAGACAACAGGGGCACGTTAATTCACCCCTCCACTTT	CASRQQGHVNSPLHF
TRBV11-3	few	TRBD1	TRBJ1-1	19	TGTGCCAGCAGCTCCCCGACAGGGGCGGTGCGGTCGGGGAACACTGAAGCTTTCTTT	CASSSPTGAVRSGNTEAFF
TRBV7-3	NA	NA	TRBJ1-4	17	TGTGCCAGCAGCTTCCCCATGCCAAGGGACACTAATGAAAAACTGTTTTTT	CASSFPMPRDTNEKLFF
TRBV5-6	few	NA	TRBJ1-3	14	TGTGCCAGCAGCTTGGCAGGGACTGGAAACACCATATATTTT	CASSLAGTGNTIYF
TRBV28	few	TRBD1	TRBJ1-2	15	TGTGCCAGCCTGAAACCTGTAGGGACAGGGGCTGGCTACACCTTC	CASLKPVGTGAGYTF
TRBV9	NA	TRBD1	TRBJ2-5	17	TGTGCCAGCAGCGTAGCCGGTTTGCAGTACAGGGGAGAGACCCAGTACTTC	CASSVAGLQYRGETQYF
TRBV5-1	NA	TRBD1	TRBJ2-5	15	TGCGCCAGCAGCTTGCTGTCAGGGGGCGAGGAGACCCAGTACTTC	CASSLLSGGEETQYF
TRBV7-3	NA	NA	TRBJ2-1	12	TGTGCCAGCAGCGCAGGGGAGGGTGAGCAGTTCTTC	CASSAGEGEQFF
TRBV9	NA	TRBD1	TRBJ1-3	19	TGTGCCAGCAGCGTACCAAACGGGACAGGAGAGGTGGCTGGAAACACCATATATTTT	CASSVPNGTGEVAGNTIYF
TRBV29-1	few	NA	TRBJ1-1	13	TGCAGCACCCAGGGCGGGGGGTACACTGAAGCTTTCTTT	CSTQGGGYTEAFF
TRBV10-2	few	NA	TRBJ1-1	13	TGCGCCAGCAGTGAGGGCACCCCCTCTGAAGCTTTCTTT	CASSEGTPSEAFF
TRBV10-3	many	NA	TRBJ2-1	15	TGTGCCATCAGTGAGCCGGGGAGCAATCGGGGGGAGCAGTTCTTC	CAISEPGSNRGEQFF
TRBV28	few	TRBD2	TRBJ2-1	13	TGTGCCAGCCTCGCGGGGGATTACAATGAGCAGTTCTTC	CASLAGDYNEQFF
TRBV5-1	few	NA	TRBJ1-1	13	TGCGCCAGCACTAAGGACCCGGACACTGAAGCTTTCTTT	CASTKDPDTEAFF
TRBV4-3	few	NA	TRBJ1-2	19	TGCGCCAGCAGCCAAGATCATTTGGGGGGCTGGCGGGGAGATTATGGCTACACCTTC	CASSQDHLGGWRGDYGYTF
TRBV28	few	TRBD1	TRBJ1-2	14	TGTGCCAGCAGGGGACAGCGGGGTCTCGGGGGCTACACCTTC	CASRGQRGLGGYTF
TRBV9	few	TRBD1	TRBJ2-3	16	TGTGCCAGCAGCGTAGCTGGGCAGGGGGGCACAGATACGCAGTATTTT	CASSVAGQGGTDTQYF
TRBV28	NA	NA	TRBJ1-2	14	TGTGCCAGCAGTTCATACGGGGCCCGGAATGGCTACACCTTC	CASSSYGARNGYTF
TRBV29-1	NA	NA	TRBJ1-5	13	TGCAGCGTCTCGGCAATGGACAATCAGCCCCAGCATTTT	CSVSAMDNQPQHF
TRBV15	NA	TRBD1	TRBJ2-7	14	TGTGCCACCAGCAGCCGGGGACAGGACTACGAGCAGTACTTC	CATSSRGQDYEQYF
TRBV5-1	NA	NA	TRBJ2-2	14	TGCGCCAGCGGCCTGGGTTCTCAGGACGGGGAGCTGTTTTTT	CASGLGSQDGELFF
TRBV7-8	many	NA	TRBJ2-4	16	TGTGCCAGCAGCTTAGTGCCGCCGGACCGGAAAAACATTCAGTACTTC	CASSLVPPDRKNIQYF
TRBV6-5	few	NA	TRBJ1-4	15	TGTGCCAGCAGTTACCTCGGAGGGGAGGGAGAAAAACTGTTTTTT	CASSYLGGEGEKLFF
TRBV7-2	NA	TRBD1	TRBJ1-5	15	TGTGCCAGCAGCCTGACAGGGAATAGCAATCAGCCCCAGCATTTT	CASSLTGNSNQPQHF
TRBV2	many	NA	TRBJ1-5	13	TGTGCCAGCAGATATACAGGGAATCAGCCCCAGCATTTT	CASRYTGNQPQHF
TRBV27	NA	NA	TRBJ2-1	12	TGTGCCAGCAGTTTAGTCGGGGTTGAGCAGTTCTTC	CASSLVGVEQFF
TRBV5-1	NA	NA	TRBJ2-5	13	TGCGCCAGCAGCCTAATCCCAGGGGAGACCCAGTACTTC	CASSLIPGETQYF
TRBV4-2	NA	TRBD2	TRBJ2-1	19	TGTGCCAGCAGCCAACCCCTTTCGCGGGGGATTACCCCCCACAATGAGCAGTTCTTC	CASSQPLSRGITPHNEQFF
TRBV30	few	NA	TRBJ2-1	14	TGTGCCCACCGGCGGGCAGGTTCCCACAATGAGCAGTTCTTC	CAHRRAGSHNEQFF
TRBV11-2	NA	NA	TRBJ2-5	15	TGTGCCAGCAGCCCGAGGAGTGGGGTGGGAGAGACCCAGTACTTC	CASSPRSGVGETQYF
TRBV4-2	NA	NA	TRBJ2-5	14	TGTGCCAGCAGCCAAGGGGGGACTGAAGAGACCCAGTACTTC	CASSQGGTEETQYF
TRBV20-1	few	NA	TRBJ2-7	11	TGCAGTGGGACTCAACTCTACGAGCAGTACTTC	CSGTQLYEQYF
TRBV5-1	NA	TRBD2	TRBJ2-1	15	TGCGCCAGCAGCTTCCCCGGGAGGGCGGGCGATGAGCAGTTCTTC	CASSFPGRAGDEQFF
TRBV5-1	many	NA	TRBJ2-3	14	TGCGCCAGCAGCTTGGTAGGGCCCACAGATACGCAGTATTTT	CASSLVGPTDTQYF
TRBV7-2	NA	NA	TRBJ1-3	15	TGTGCCAGCACCGTTTCGGCAGGCTCTGGAAACACCATATATTTT	CASTVSAGSGNTIYF
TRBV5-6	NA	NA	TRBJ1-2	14	TGTGCCAGCAGCAAAGGAAAGGGAATGGGTGGCTACACCTTC	CASSKGKGMGGYTF
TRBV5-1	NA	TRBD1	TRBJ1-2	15	TGCGCCAGCAGCATGGATGGACAGGGGCGTCGTGGCTACACCTTC	CASSMDGQGRRGYTF
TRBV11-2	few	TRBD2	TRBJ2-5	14	TGTGCCAGCAGCTTTAGCGGGAGTGGCGAGACCCAGTACTTC	CASSFSGSGETQYF
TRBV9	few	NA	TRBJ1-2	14	TGTGCCAGCAGCGACATCGACAGCCGCTATGGCTACACCTTC	CASSDIDSRYGYTF
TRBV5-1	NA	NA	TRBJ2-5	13	TGCGCCAGCATCGGACTGGACGGAGAGACCCAGTACTTC	CASIGLDGETQYF